These 2 T cell receptor beta chains came from one sample sequenced in a study of CD8+ T cells in alopecia areata. Isolated RNA was reverse transcribed into cDNA used as the sequencing template. Clones were sequenced by immunoSEQ multiplex PCR, and TCRdb holds only the in-frame ones, with some missing. This sample has approximately 100,000 clones, with around 84% found just once. As to treatment: oral pan-JAK inhibitor, 5-10 mg twice daily. The material was CD8+ T cells sorted from blood, obtained around week 30, from a patient treated with tofacitinib. The receptor set was obtained from a human donor with alopecia areata.

V gene TRBV5-1 combines with J gene TRBJ1-4; no definite D call. The CDR3 loop spans 16 amino acids. Germline V gives CDR1 SGHRS, CDR2 YFSETQ. Trimming left V 4 bases short and J 0 bases short, with 13 bases between. The CDR3 DNA is TGCGCCAGCAGCATTGACGGAGAGGCAACTAATGAAAAACTGTTTTTT. Translation: CASSIDGEATNEKLFF. Full variable domain (remainder filled in from reference TRBV5-1 and TRBJ1-4): KAGVTQTPRYLIKTRGQQVTLSCSPISGHRSVSWYQQTPGQGLQFLFEYFSETQRNKGNFPGRFSGRQFSNSRSEMNVSTLELGDSALYLCASSIDGEATNEKLFFGSGTQLSVL.

This clone appeared a single time. The chain carries TRBV6-5 and TRBJ2-7, with a possible D match to TRBD1 (5 bases). Trimming cost V 6 bases and J 3 bases, with 18 bases left between them. CDR1 is MNHEY and CDR2 is SVGAGI in the germline V gene. This CDR3 has 15 residues. The CDR3 protein is CASSHGRGHGYEQYF. CDR3 bases: TGTGCCAGCAGCCACGGTAGGGGTCATGGCTACGAGCAGTACTTC.